Below, one T cell receptor (beta chain) is given with its context. In the original analysis: The authors estimated nucleated cell counts from reference gene primer amplification. Generated by immunoSEQ multiplex PCR, the TCRdb table keeps only in-frame clones and is missing some. The D gene and trimming were derived from the DNA, and the V and J assignments and clone size from that table. The table has tens of thousands of clones, approximately 80% seen once. The data are from a study of blood T cell repertoires in COVID-19. Study as a whole: The origin of the acute and convalescent COVID-19 samples was the United States, Italy and Spain. PBMCs, B-cell-depleted T cells, or T cells provided the cDNA or gDNA that made up the material.

The CDR3 runs to 13 residues. Germline CDR1 reads KGHSH; CDR2 reads LQKENI. V shed 3 bases, J shed 4 bases, and the junction held 1 base outside the gene matches. Source material: peripheral blood. This receptor was identified in a woman of 80 years or more with acute or convalescent COVID-19. This sequence joins TRBV18 and TRBJ1-1, with 8 bases aligning to TRBD1. DNA for the CDR3: TGTGCCAGCTCACCTACAGGGGGCACTGAAGCTTTCTTT. This translates into CASSPTGGTEAFF.